One T cell receptor (beta chain) is described in this entry. This sample was taken from a study of cytomegalovirus exposure and HLA in healthy donors. The CDR3 runs 14 residues. Germline V CDR1 and CDR2: KGHSH, LQKENI. The V gene lost 6 bases and the J gene lost 0 bases, with 11 bases spanning the gap. Use of 60 Vbeta and 13 Jbeta primers characterized the PCR. Produced via immunoSEQ multiplex PCR; TCRdb's table is partial and in-frame only. Of 150,000 or so clones in the sample, roughly 82% were seen once. The rearrangement joins TRBV18 to TRBJ1-1; D is undetermined. This clonotype originated in a man younger than 45 in good health and CMV-seropositive. The material sequenced was PBMCs. In DNA form, the CDR3 reads TGTGCCAGCTCTCAGACTGGAATGAACACTGAAGCTTTCTTT. The encoded protein is CASSQTGMNTEAFF.